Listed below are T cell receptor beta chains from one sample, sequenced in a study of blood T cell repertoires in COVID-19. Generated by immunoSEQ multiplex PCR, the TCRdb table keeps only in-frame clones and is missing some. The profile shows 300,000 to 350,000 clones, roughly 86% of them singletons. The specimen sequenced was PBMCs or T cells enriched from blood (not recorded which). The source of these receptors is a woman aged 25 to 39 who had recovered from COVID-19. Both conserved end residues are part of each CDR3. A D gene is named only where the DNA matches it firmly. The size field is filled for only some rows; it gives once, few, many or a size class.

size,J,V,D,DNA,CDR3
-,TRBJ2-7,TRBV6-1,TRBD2,TGTGCCAGCAGTGAACGAATAGGGACTAGCGGCTACGAGCAGTACTTC,CASSERIGTSGYEQYF
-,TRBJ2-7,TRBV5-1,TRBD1,TGCGCCAGCAGCTTTCAGGGGGCGGGGTACGAGCAGTACTTC,CASSFQGAGYEQYF
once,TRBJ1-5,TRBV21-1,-,TGTGCCAGCAGCAAGGGGTGGGAGGAGTTAAGCAATCAGCCCCAGCATTTT,CASSKGWEELSNQPQHF
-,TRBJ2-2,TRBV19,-,TGTGCCAGTAGTATTATATTGGGGGGACGACGGATACGAAACACCGGGGAGCTGTTTTTT,CASSIILGGRRIRNTGELFF
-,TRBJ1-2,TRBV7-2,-,TGTGCCAGCAGCAGCTTCGAGGGGGTAGGTGGCTACACCTTC,CASSSFEGVGGYTF
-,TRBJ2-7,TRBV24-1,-,TGTGCCACCAGTGACAGGGAATCGACCTACGAGCAGTACTTC,CATSDRESTYEQYF
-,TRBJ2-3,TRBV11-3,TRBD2,TGTGCCAGCAGCCTCGTGGGAGCGGGAAACACAGATACGCAGTATTTT,CASSLVGAGNTDTQYF
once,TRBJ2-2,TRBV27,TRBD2,TGTGCCAGCAGTTTATATCGTGGCGGGAGGTCTAACACCGGGGAGCTGTTTTTT,CASSLYRGGRSNTGELFF
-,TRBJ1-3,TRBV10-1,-,TGCGCCAGCAGTGGACAGATCTCTGGAAACACCATATATTTT,CASSGQISGNTIYF
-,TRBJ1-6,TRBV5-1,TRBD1,TGCGCCAGCAGCTTAGTTGTGGGCCGGGACAGCTATAATTCACCCCTCCACTTT,CASSLVVGRDSYNSPLHF
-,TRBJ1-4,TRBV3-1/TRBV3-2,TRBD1,TGTGCCAGCAGCTGGTCCTACGGCAGGGGGCGTGAAAAACTGTTTTTT,CASSWSYGRGREKLFF
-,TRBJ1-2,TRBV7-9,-,TGTGCCAGCAGCTTAAAGGCAGGGTCTGGCTACACCTTC,CASSLKAGSGYTF
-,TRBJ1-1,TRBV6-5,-,TGTGCCAGCAGTCCAGGGGTAAGGACTGAAGCTTTCTTT,CASSPGVRTEAFF
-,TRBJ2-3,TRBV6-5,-,TGTGCCAGCGGGGCGGGGCGGGATACGCAGTATTTT,CASGAGRDTQYF
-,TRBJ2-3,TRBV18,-,TGTGCCAGCTCCCCCGCCCCAGGCCCCACTAGCACAGATACGCAGTATTTT,CASSPAPGPTSTDTQYF
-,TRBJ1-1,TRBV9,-,TGTGCCAGCAGCGTCACAGGGAGCAACACTGAAGCTTTCTTT,CASSVTGSNTEAFF
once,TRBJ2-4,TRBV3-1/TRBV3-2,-,TGTGCCAGCAGCCACGCCCCGCGGGGCCTAGCCAAAAACATTCAGTACTTC,CASSHAPRGLAKNIQYF
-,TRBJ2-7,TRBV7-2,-,TGTGCCAGCAAGGGGGACTACGAGCAGTACTTC,CASKGDYEQYF
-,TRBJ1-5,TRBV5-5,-,TGTGCCAGCAGCCTTAGGTGGCAGGGAGGTTATAGCAATCAGCCCCAGCATTTT,CASSLRWQGGYSNQPQHF
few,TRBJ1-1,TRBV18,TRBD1,TGTGCCAGCTCACACCGACAGGGACTGAACACTGAAGCTTTCTTT,CASSHRQGLNTEAFF
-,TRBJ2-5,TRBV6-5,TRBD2,TGTGCCAGCAGTTGGGATAGCGGGAGGAGGGAGACCCAGTACTTC,CASSWDSGRRETQYF
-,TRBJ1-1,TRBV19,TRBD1,TGTGCCAGTAGTACGGGACAGGGTGGCACTGAAGCTTTCTTT,CASSTGQGGTEAFF
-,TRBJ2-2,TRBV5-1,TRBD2,TGCGCCAGCAGCTTGTGGGTACTAGCGGGAGGACCGAACACCGGGGAGCTGTTTTTT,CASSLWVLAGGPNTGELFF
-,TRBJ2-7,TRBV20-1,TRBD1,TGCAGTGGACAGGGGGTACACGAGCAGTACTTC,CSGQGVHEQYF
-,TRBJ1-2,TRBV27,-,TGTGCCAGCAGATTGGGTAGTGGCGGGAACTATGGCTACACCTTC,CASRLGSGGNYGYTF
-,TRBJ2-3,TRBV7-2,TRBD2,TGTGCCAGCAGCCCACAGCGGGGCACGATGGGTACGCAGTATTTT,CASSPQRGTMGTQYF